A single sample is the source of the 3 T cell receptor beta chains below, sequenced in a study of T cells in women clearing cervical HPV infection. Clones were read by immunoSEQ multiplex PCR, and TCRdb kept only the in-frame ones, dropping some. This sample's table has roughly 20,000 clones. What was sequenced was blood buffy coat. The receptors here all came from a woman between 18 and 70 years old with a cervical HPV16 infection that either progressed to CIN3+ or cleared (not recorded which).

As to this clone: Coverage ceases 3 residues before the CDR3 finishes, and the germline J gene fills in the end. The V call is TRBV6-2 or TRBV6-3, the J call TRBJ2-4, with D tentatively TRBD2 (5 bases). The germline gives CDR1 MNHEY, CDR2 SVGEGT. Trimming removed 2 bases at V and 3 bases at J, with 11 bases between. The CDR3 totals 15 residues. The CDR3 spells CASSYRGLSKNIQYF. CDR3 DNA, as far as it was read: TGTGCCAGCAGTTACAGAGGGCTCAGCAAAAACATT.

CDR3 DNA, as far as it was read: TGTGCCAGCTCCCGTGGACAGACTAACACCGGGGAG. It translates to CASSRGQTNTGE. The CDR3 reads in full as CASSRGQTNTGELFF. The genes are TRBV18 and TRBJ2-2, with a tentative D call TRBD1 (6 bases). The read halts 3 residues ahead of the CDR3 end, with the missing end drawn from the germline J gene. This CDR3 has 15 residues. Per the germline V gene, CDR1 is KGHSH and CDR2 is LQKENI. V lost 6 bases and J 2 bases, leaving 13 bases between the germline ends.

To note about this clone: From the germline J gene comes the end of the CDR3, since the read stops 3 residues before it. This chain joins TRBV20-1 and TRBJ2-4; D assignment may be TRBD1 or TRBD2 (7 bases each). The CDR3 is 14 amino acids. CDR1 and CDR2 from the germline V gene are DFQATT and SNEGSKA (reference sequence). The sequenced CDR3 bases are TGCAGTGCTAAGACAGGGAGGGATACTCAGCCT. It is translated as CSAKTGRDTQP. The complete CDR3 sequence is CSAKTGRDTQPQYF.